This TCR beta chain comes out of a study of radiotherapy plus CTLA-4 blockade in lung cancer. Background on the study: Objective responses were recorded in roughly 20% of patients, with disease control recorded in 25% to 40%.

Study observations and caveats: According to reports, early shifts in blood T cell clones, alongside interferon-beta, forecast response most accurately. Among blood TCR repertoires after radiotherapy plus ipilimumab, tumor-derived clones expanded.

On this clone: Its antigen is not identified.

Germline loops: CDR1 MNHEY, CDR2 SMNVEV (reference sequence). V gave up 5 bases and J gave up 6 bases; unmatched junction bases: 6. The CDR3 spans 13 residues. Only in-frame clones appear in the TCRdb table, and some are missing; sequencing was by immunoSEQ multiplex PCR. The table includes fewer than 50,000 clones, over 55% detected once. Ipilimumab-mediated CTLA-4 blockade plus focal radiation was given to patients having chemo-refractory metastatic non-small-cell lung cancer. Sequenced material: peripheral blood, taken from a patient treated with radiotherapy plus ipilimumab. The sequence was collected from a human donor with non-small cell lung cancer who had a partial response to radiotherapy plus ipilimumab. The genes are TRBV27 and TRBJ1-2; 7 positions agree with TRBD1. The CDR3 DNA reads TGTGCCAGCAGTCCTAGGGGGCGCGATGGCTACACCTTC. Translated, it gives CASSPRGRDGYTF.